What follows are 31 T cell receptor beta chains derived from one specimen sequenced in a study of early T cells in non-severe SARS-CoV-2 infection. TCRdb analysed the 5' RACE reads with MiXCR anew, one entry per CDR3 protein. The sample includes about 63,000 distinct CDR3 sequences, 10% to 15% of them seen just once. The source material was whole blood. The receptors here all came from an adult who was a healthcare worker with PCR-confirmed SARS-CoV-2 infection or an uninfected control (not recorded which).

The chain employs TRBV11-2 and TRBJ2-2, with D perhaps given as TRBD1 or TRBD2 (5 bases each). The V end lost 7 bases, the J end lost 0 bases, and 18 bases lay between the germline ends. This CDR3 contains 17 residues. The germline V gene encodes CDR1 SGHAT and CDR2 FQNNGV. The CDR3 coding sequence is TGTGCCAGCACTACCCTGAGGGGCAGGACGAACACCGGGGAGCTGTTTTTT. Translating it yields CASTTLRGRTNTGELFF.

This clonotype appeared a few times. V usage is TRBV6-1 and J usage is TRBJ1-1; D ambiguous. V lost 8 bases and J lost 3, with 13 bases in between. The CDR3 sequence is 13 residues long. Germline CDR1 MNHNS, CDR2 SASEGT. The DNA for the CDR3 is TGTGCCAGCGCGGGCCAGGAGGACACTGAAGCTTTCTTT. It is translated as CASAGQEDTEAFF.

This clonotype was observed many times. The chain couples TRBV5-6 to TRBJ2-7; D possibly corresponds to TRBD1 (6 bases). The CDR3 has 13 residues. Germline V gives CDR1 SGHDT, CDR2 YYEEEE. Trimming shortened V by 4 bases and J by 2 bases, and 10 bases separated the two germline ends. DNA of the CDR3: TGTGCCAGCAGCCGACGACAGGCCTACGAGCAGTACTTC. Its translation is CASSRRQAYEQYF.

The V gene is TRBV10-1, the J gene TRBJ2-7, with 7 bases that match TRBD1. Germline assignment: CDR1 WNHNN and CDR2 SYGVQD (reference sequence). The trim removed 6 bases at V and 7 bases at J, leaving 15 bases unmatched. CDR3 size: 15 residues. CDR3 nucleotides: TGCGCCAGCAGCTCCGGGACAGAGGGGACGGGAGAGCAGTACTTC. Translation gives CASSSGTEGTGEQYF.

This clonotype has just a few counts. The chain links TRBV4-2 to TRBJ1-1, with D hard to call. This CDR3 spans 13 amino acids. Looked up from germline, CDR1 is LGHNA and CDR2 is YNFKEQ. V was trimmed by 6 bases and J by 2 bases, leaving 10 bases between them. CDR3: CASRSLLNTEAFF. CDR3 DNA: TGTGCCAGCAGAAGTCTTCTAAACACTGAAGCTTTCTTT.

This chain connects TRBV7-8 to TRBJ2-4; 10 bases line up with TRBD2. V lost 2 bases, J lost 8 bases, and 6 bases stayed unmatched. This CDR3 comprises 15 residues. Germline V gene sequence: CDR1 SGHVS, CDR2 FQNEAQ. Here the CDR3 DNA reads TGTGCCAGCAGCTTAATAGCGGGGGGCGGGGACATTCAGTACTTC. Amino acid sequence: CASSLIAGGGDIQYF.

The chain employs TRBV29-1 and TRBJ2-1, with 11 bases fitting TRBD1. Germline CDR1 and CDR2: SQVTM and ANQGSEA. This CDR3 has 12 residues. V shed 7 bases, J shed 7 bases, and the junction held 3 bases outside the gene matches. CDR3 DNA: TGCAGCGGGACAGGGGGCCGTAATGAGCAGTTCTTC. Protein product: CSGTGGRNEQFF.

This clonotype was recorded many times. This chain uses TRBV19 with TRBJ1-5, with D hard to call. CDR3 length equals 16 residues. Trimming removed 0 bases from V and 4 bases from J, with 13 bases in between. In germline, CDR1 is LNHDA, CDR2 SQIVND (reference sequence). The CDR3, as DNA: TGTGCCAGTAGTATAGATTGGGGAAGGGCTAATCAGCCCCAGCATTTT. Translated, it gives CASSIDWGRANQPQHF.

Comments on this clonotype: A much more abundant neighbour one base away suggests this may be a read error. J is TRBJ2-7 and V is TRBV9; 8 bases align to TRBD2. This CDR3 is built from 15 residues. CDR1 SGDLS and CDR2 YYNGEE come from the germline V gene. Trimming took 1 base from V and 3 from J; bases not matched to a gene: 6. CDR3 nucleotide sequence: TGTGCCAGCAGCGTAAATGGTAGCGGGGTCTACGAGCAGTACTTC. Residues: CASSVNGSGVYEQYF.

The V gene is TRBV19, the J gene TRBJ1-2; TRBD1 agrees at 8 bases. Germline CDR1 and CDR2: LNHDA and SQIVND (reference sequence). J gave up 4 bases and V 3 bases, and 4 bases lay outside the gene matches. The CDR3 length is 14 residues. The CDR3 is CASSIGTGFYGYTF. DNA for the CDR3: TGTGCCAGTAGTATCGGGACAGGTTTCTATGGCTACACCTTC.

This clonotype was counted between two and nine times. This chain uses TRBV6-5 with TRBJ1-4; D ambiguous. The germline gives CDR1 MNHEY, CDR2 SVGAGI. CDR3 length equals 13 residues. V lost 5 bases and J lost 0, with 4 bases in between. The chain's CDR3 is CASSKATNEKLFF. The CDR3 region has the DNA TGTGCCAGCAGTAAGGCAACTAATGAAAAACTGTTTTTT.

This clonotype was observed a few times. V and J are TRBV6-2 or TRBV6-3 and TRBJ2-2; TRBD1 matches 7 bases. V was clipped by 5 bases and J by 4 bases; unmatched bases: 4. The CDR3 spans 14 residues. Germline values: CDR1 MNHEY, CDR2 SVGEGT. CDR3 amino acids: CASSPGGSTGELFF. The CDR3, as DNA: TGTGCCAGCAGTCCAGGGGGAAGCACCGGGGAGCTGTTTTTT.

The sample holds a few counts of this clonotype. The V call is TRBV7-2, the J call TRBJ2-3; possible D gene TRBD2, 5 bases. CDR1 is SGHTA, CDR2 FQGNSA, per germline. The CDR3 is made up of 13 amino acids. Between the trimmed V and J ends, which lost 5 bases and 5 bases, there was a span of 11 bases. Here the CDR3 DNA reads TGTGCCAGCAGCGTATGGACTCGAGATACGCAGTATTTT. It is translated as CASSVWTRDTQYF.

This clonotype was seen repeatedly, ten times or more. The J gene is TRBJ1-3, the V gene TRBV5-1, with a tentative D call TRBD1 (5 bases). Trimming pared 2 bases from V and 0 bases from J, leaving 15 bases between. Germline values: CDR1 SGHRS, CDR2 YFSETQ. This CDR3 comprises 17 residues. CDR3 protein: CASSFRTYTSSGNTIYF. CDR3 bases: TGCGCCAGCAGCTTTAGGACATATACGAGCTCTGGAAACACCATATATTTT.

A few counts support this clonotype. The chain uses TRBV29-1 and TRBJ2-7; 8 bases match TRBD2. Germline V CDR1 and CDR2: SQVTM, ANQGSEA. The CDR3 runs 14 residues. V dropped 5 bases and J dropped 1; count of bases not matched to a gene: 7. Here the CDR3 DNA reads TGCAGCGTTTCGGGAGGGGCAGATTCCTACGAGCAGTACTTC. Residues: CSVSGGADSYEQYF.

This clonotype has a count of ten or more. The chain carries TRBV5-4 and TRBJ1-2; 7 positions agree with TRBD1. The V gene end was trimmed by 4 bases and the J gene end by 4 bases; junction bases not matched to a gene: 7. Germline lookup yields CDR1 SGHNT and CDR2 YYREEE (reference sequence). This CDR3 is built from 14 residues. The CDR3 DNA follows: TGTGCCAGCAGCACCAGGACAGGTTCCTATGGCTACACCTTC. This encodes CASSTRTGSYGYTF.

The sample holds many counts of this clonotype. The J gene is TRBJ2-3, the V gene TRBV11-3; D possibly corresponds to TRBD2 (6 bases). The CDR3 sequence is 15 residues long. CDR1 is SGHNT, CDR2 YENEEA, per germline. Trimming removed 1 base at V and 0 bases at J, with 8 bases between. The CDR3 sequence: CASSLGGGSTDTQYF. The CDR3 DNA reads TGTGCCAGCAGCTTAGGTGGGGGGAGCACAGATACGCAGTATTTT.

The chain couples TRBV29-1 to TRBJ1-5, with TRBD1 matching over 8 bases. Germline CDR1 reads SQVTM; CDR2 reads ANQGSEA. The ends lost 4 bases at V and 6 bases at J; junction bases unmatched: 5. This CDR3 is 13 amino acids long. The CDR3 sequence is CSVAGGPIQPQHF. CDR3 nucleotide sequence: TGCAGCGTTGCAGGGGGCCCCATTCAGCCCCAGCATTTT.

The sample holds many counts of this clonotype. The genes are TRBV5-1 and TRBJ1-3, with D unresolved. V was pared by 0 bases and J by 2 bases, with 3 bases between. This CDR3 contains 13 residues. Germline CDR1 and CDR2: SGHRS and YFSETQ. The CDR3 DNA sequence: TGCGCCAGCAGCTTGGCCACTGGAAACACCATATATTTT. Protein product: CASSLATGNTIYF.

This clonotype was observed many times. The V gene is TRBV11-2, the J gene TRBJ2-7; 12 bases agree with TRBD1. This CDR3 region has 15 residues. Germline V gene data show CDR1 as SGHAT and CDR2 as FQNNGV. J was trimmed by 2 bases and V by 5 bases; bases with no gene match: 4. Written as DNA, the CDR3 is TGTGCCAGCAGCGCTGGGACAGGGGGCCCCTACGAGCAGTACTTC. The encoded protein is CASSAGTGGPYEQYF.

In this sample, this clonotype turned up many times. The chain couples TRBV4-3 to TRBJ2-3, with 10 bases lining up with TRBD1. CDR1 and CDR2 from the germline V gene are LGHNA and YSLEER. J gave up 4 bases and V 3 bases, and 1 base lay outside the gene matches. There are 14 residues in the CDR3. CDR3 protein: CASSQGQGSDTQYF. The CDR3 nucleotides read TGCGCCAGCAGCCAGGGACAGGGGTCAGATACGCAGTATTTT.

This clonotype was seen repeatedly, ten times or more. The chain employs TRBV21-1 and TRBJ2-7; the D call in the table, TRBD1, was not verified against the DNA. TRBV21-1 is a listed pseudogene. The CDR3 consists of 13 residues. The CDR3 region is CDHPGARDYEQYF. CDR3 sequence (DNA): TGTGACCACCCGGGAGCACGAGACTACGAGCAGTACTTC.

This chain joins TRBV10-1 and TRBJ1-3; D is unresolved. CDR1 is WNHNN and CDR2 is SYGVQD in the germline V gene (reference sequence). The ends were cut back, 3 bases at V and 0 bases at J, with 3 bases in the middle. The CDR3 totals 13 residues. The chain's CDR3 is CASSDASGNTIYF. The CDR3 DNA is TGCGCCAGCAGTGATGCCTCTGGAAACACCATATATTTT.

The sample holds a few counts of this clonotype. CDR3 sequence (DNA): TGCGCCAGCAGCCAAGGGACTAGCGGGGCATACGAGCAGTACTTC. This sequence encodes CASSQGTSGAYEQYF. The chain recombines TRBV4-1 with TRBJ2-7; the match to TRBD2 covers 12 bases. There are 15 residues in the CDR3. Germline V lookup: CDR1 MGHRA, CDR2 YSYEKL. The ends lost 1 base at V and 4 bases at J; junction bases unmatched: 2.

The V call is TRBV5-6, the J call TRBJ2-3; tentatively, D is TRBD2 (5 bases). V was cut by 0 bases and J by 0 bases, with 8 bases left in between. CDR3 length: 15 residues. The germline V gene has CDR1 SGHDT and CDR2 YYEEEE. CDR3 amino acids: CASSLAPGSTDTQYF. CDR3 DNA sequence: TGTGCCAGCAGCTTGGCCCCGGGAAGCACAGATACGCAGTATTTT.

The J gene is TRBJ1-4, the V gene TRBV5-1, with D possibly matching TRBD1 (6 bases). With 0 bases removed from V and 6 bases from J, the gap between germline ends came to 12 bases. The CDR3 length is 15 residues. In germline, CDR1 is SGHRS, CDR2 YFSETQ. This chain's CDR3 is CASSLAGGQYEKLFF. DNA of the CDR3: TGCGCCAGCAGCTTGGCGGGAGGACAGTATGAAAAACTGTTTTTT.

The rearrangement links TRBV9 to TRBJ2-3, with 9 nucleotides matching TRBD2. Germline V gene data show CDR1 as SGDLS and CDR2 as YYNGEE. The CDR3 is 14 residues long. The V gene end was trimmed by 3 bases and the J gene end by 4 bases; junction bases not matched to a gene: 3. In nucleotides, the CDR3 is TGTGCCAGCAGCGACGGACTAGCGTCAGATACGCAGTATTTT. It codes for CASSDGLASDTQYF.

V and J are TRBV6-1 and TRBJ1-5; the match to TRBD1 covers 7 bases. This CDR3 has 15 amino acids. The J segment lost 1 base and the V segment lost 11 bases, leaving 11 bases of the junction unmatched. Germline CDR1 MNHNS, CDR2 SASEGT. The chain's CDR3 is CAVTRGGFSNQPQHF. In DNA, the CDR3 is TGTGCCGTAACCCGAGGGGGCTTCAGCAATCAGCCCCAGCATTTT.

The chain recombines TRBV28 with TRBJ1-1; no definite D call. V lost 2 bases and J 5 bases, leaving 6 bases between the germline ends. This CDR3 has 12 residues. The germline CDR1 and CDR2 sequences are MDHEN and SYDVKM. CDR3 nucleotide sequence: TGTGCCAGCAGTTTAGTGGAGACTGAAGCTTTCTTT. Translating it yields CASSLVETEAFF.

Only a few counts were recorded for this clonotype. The chain is built from TRBV19 and TRBJ2-7; possible D gene TRBD1, 6 bases. This CDR3 comprises 15 residues. Germline V CDR1 and CDR2: LNHDA, SQIVND (reference sequence). Trimming took off 8 bases at V and 4 bases at J, with 21 bases between the two ends. In DNA form, the CDR3 reads TGTGCCAGTCGATCCTCCTTCCAGGGGCTATACGAGCAGTACTTC. Protein: CASRSSFQGLYEQYF.

V usage is TRBV5-1 and J usage is TRBJ2-5, with 7 positions matching TRBD1. Germline V gives CDR1 SGHRS, CDR2 YFSETQ. This CDR3 has 14 residues. Germline trimming cut 1 base from V and 6 bases from J; bases unmatched to any gene: 6. CDR3 region: CASSLTDRRKTQYF. The CDR3 DNA sequence: TGCGCCAGCAGCTTGACGGACAGGAGGAAGACCCAGTACTTC.